This is a list of T cell receptor beta chains from one sample in a study of blood T cell repertoires in COVID-19. The data were produced by immunoSEQ multiplex PCR, yet TCRdb's version contains in-frame clones alone and is incomplete. Found here are over 250,000 clones, roughly 92% of them singletons; the top ten hold about 2.2%. Sequenced: peripheral blood. Receptors originate from a woman aged 25 to 39 with COVID-19, enrolled during active disease. Both conserved end residues are part of each CDR3. Fields, in order: clone size, V gene, CDR3 length, J gene, D gene, CDR3 DNA, CDR3 protein. The D gene is left open where the match is weak. The size of a clone is reported for some rows only, either as once, few or many, or as a class for expanded clones.

abundance: -; v_gene: TRBV3-1/TRBV3-2; len: 16; j_gene: TRBJ1-1; d_gene: TRBD1; CDR3nt: TGTGCCAGCAGCCCCCTACCGGGACAGGGGGGGACTGAAGCTTTCTTT; CDR3aa: CASSPLPGQGGTEAFF
abundance: once; v_gene: TRBV19; len: 14; j_gene: TRBJ2-7; d_gene: TRBD1; CDR3nt: TGTGCCAGTAGTGGACGGGACAGCAACTACGAGCAGTACTTC; CDR3aa: CASSGRDSNYEQYF
abundance: -; v_gene: TRBV28; len: 14; j_gene: TRBJ1-2; d_gene: -; CDR3nt: TGTGCCAGCAGTCCCCTGGGGGGATACTATGGCTACACCTTC; CDR3aa: CASSPLGGYYGYTF
abundance: -; v_gene: TRBV19; len: 15; j_gene: TRBJ1-4; d_gene: -; CDR3nt: TGTGCCAGTAGCTACCACACAGGGTCGGGTGAAAAACTGTTTTTT; CDR3aa: CASSYHTGSGEKLFF
abundance: few; v_gene: TRBV7-3; len: 13; j_gene: TRBJ1-1; d_gene: TRBD1; CDR3nt: TGTGCCAGCAGATCCGGGACAGGGGGCGAAGCTTTCTTT; CDR3aa: CASRSGTGGEAFF
abundance: -; v_gene: TRBV29-1; len: 12; j_gene: TRBJ1-1; d_gene: -; CDR3nt: TGCAGCGTTGATGGAGAGGGCACTGAAGCTTTCTTT; CDR3aa: CSVDGEGTEAFF
abundance: -; v_gene: TRBV10-2; len: 15; j_gene: TRBJ2-3; d_gene: TRBD2; CDR3nt: TGCGCCAGCCGACGACTAGCGGGAGACACAGATACGCAGTATTTT; CDR3aa: CASRRLAGDTDTQYF
abundance: -; v_gene: TRBV3-1/TRBV3-2; len: 13; j_gene: TRBJ2-4; d_gene: -; CDR3nt: TGTGCCAGCAGGAGAAGAGGGGGAACCATTCAGTACTTC; CDR3aa: CASRRRGGTIQYF
abundance: once; v_gene: TRBV3-1/TRBV3-2; len: 14; j_gene: TRBJ2-7; d_gene: TRBD1; CDR3nt: TGTGCCAGCAGCCAAGGCAGGGGGCTTAGCGAGCAGTACTTC; CDR3aa: CASSQGRGLSEQYF
abundance: -; v_gene: TRBV5-3; len: 17; j_gene: TRBJ2-6; d_gene: TRBD1; CDR3nt: TGTGCCAGAAGCTTCAGGGACAGGGGCCCTGGGGCCAACGTCCTGACTTTC; CDR3aa: CARSFRDRGPGANVLTF